One sample yielded the 6 T cell receptor beta chains listed below, sequenced in a study of T cells in women clearing cervical HPV infection. Sequencing was performed with immunoSEQ multiplex PCR; in TCRdb, only in-frame clones are kept and a portion is missing. This sample contains more than 40,000 clones. Material for sequencing was blood buffy coat. Source of these receptors: a woman aged 18 to 75 with a cervical HPV16 infection that either progressed to CIN3+ or cleared (not recorded which).

In regard to this clone: Coverage ceases 3 residues before the CDR3 finishes, and the germline J gene fills in the end. The chain links TRBV7-6 to TRBJ2-2, with TRBD2 matching 7 bases. The CDR3 runs 13 residues. Per germline, CDR1 SGHVS and CDR2 FNYEAQ. V was pared by 5 bases and J by 6 bases, with 3 bases of the junction left unmatched. CDR3 residues: CASSATSSGELFF. CDR3 DNA, as far as it was read: TGTGCCAGCAGCGCGACTAGCTCCGGGGAG.

To note about this clone: The read terminates 3 residues before the CDR3 end, so the remaining end is supplied by the germline J gene. The J gene is TRBJ1-1, the V gene TRBV29-1, with 7 nucleotides matching TRBD1. CDR1 and CDR2 from the germline V gene are SQVTM and ANQGSEA. V trimming: 6 bases; J trimming: 4 bases; junction bases outside the gene matches: 11. The length of the CDR3 is 14 residues. The covered CDR3 bases are TGCAGCGTGGCGGACAGGACGCTTTCCACTGAA. It codes for CSVADRTLSTE. The whole CDR3 reads CSVADRTLSTEAFF.

This chain's CDR3 is CSAPLRTRASYNEQFF. Incomplete CDR3 DNA: TGCAGTGCCCCGCTGCGGACTAGAGCGTCCTACAATGAG. V and J are TRBV20-1 and TRBJ2-1; 7 nucleotides align to TRBD2. The read halts 3 residues ahead of the CDR3 end, with the missing end drawn from the germline J gene. Losses at the gene ends were 6 bases for V and 1 base for J; bases not matched to a gene: 12. The CDR3 covers 16 residues. From germline, CDR1 is DFQATT and CDR2 SNEGSKA (reference sequence).

Turning to this clone: The read comes to an end 3 residues before the CDR3 does, leaving the germline J gene to fill in the end. The chain carries TRBV5-1 and TRBJ2-6; TRBD1 is a possible D gene (6 bases). CDR1 and CDR2 (germline): SGHRS, YFSETQ. V shed 3 bases and J shed 2 bases, with 15 bases lying between them. CDR3 size: 17 residues. CDR3 sequence: CASSSVWGRAGANVLTF. CDR3 DNA, as far as it was read: TGCGCCAGCAGCTCGGTTTGGGGGCGCGCTGGGGCCAACGTC. Complete variable domain (other parts from reference TRBV5-1 and TRBJ2-6): KAGVTQTPRYLIKTRGQQVTLSCSPISGHRSVSWYQQTPGQGLQFLFEYFSETQRNKGNFPGRFSGRQFSNSRSEMNVSTLELGDSALYLCASSSVWGRAGANVLTFGAGSRLTVL.

In the case of this clone: Sequencing ends 3 residues short of the CDR3 end; the germline J gene provides the rest. This rearrangement joins TRBV20-1 to TRBJ1-6; TRBD1 aligns across 7 bases. Trimming took 0 bases from V and 10 from J; bases not matched to a gene: 9. From germline, CDR1 is DFQATT and CDR2 SNEGSKA (reference sequence). The CDR3 length is 15 residues. The covered CDR3 bases are TGCAGTGCTAGAGACCAAGGGGGCGCTGACTCACCC. As protein: CSARDQGGADSP. The CDR3, in full, reads CSARDQGGADSPLHF.

A remark on this clone: Coverage ceases 3 residues before the CDR3 finishes, and the germline J gene fills in the end. The chain is built from TRBV28 and TRBJ1-1; D is uncertain. The length of the CDR3 is 14 residues. Germline V gives CDR1 MDHEN, CDR2 SYDVKM. The V and J ends lost 7 bases and 1 base respectively, with 13 bases between them. This CDR3 reads CASTRAGRNTEAFF. The sequenced CDR3 bases are TGTGCCAGCACCCGGGCGGGGAGGAACACTGAA.